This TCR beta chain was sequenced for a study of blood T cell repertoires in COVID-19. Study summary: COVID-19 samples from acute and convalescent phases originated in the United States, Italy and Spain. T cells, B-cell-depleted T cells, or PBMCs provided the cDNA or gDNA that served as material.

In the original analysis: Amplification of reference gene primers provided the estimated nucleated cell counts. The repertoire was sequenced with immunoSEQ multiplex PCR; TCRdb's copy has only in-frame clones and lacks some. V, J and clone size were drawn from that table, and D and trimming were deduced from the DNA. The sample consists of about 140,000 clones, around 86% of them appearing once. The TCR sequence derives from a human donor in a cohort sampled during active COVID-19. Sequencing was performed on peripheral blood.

The CDR3, as DNA: TGTGCCAGCAATTTAGGGGCTCCCTCGGGTGAAGCTTTCTTT. The encoded protein is CASNLGAPSGEAFF. The genes are TRBV6-5 and TRBJ1-1; D may be TRBD1 (5 bases). The ends were cut back, 7 bases at V and 7 bases at J, with 19 bases in the middle. The CDR3 has 14 residues. Looked up from germline, CDR1 is MNHEY and CDR2 is SVGAGI.